This is a list of T cell receptor beta chains from one sample in a study of cytotoxic CD8 clonotypes in ibrutinib-treated CLL. The protocol was immunoSEQ multiplex PCR, while the TCRdb copy is restricted to in-frame clones and leaves out a portion. The sample yields around 70,000 clones, over 75% seen once. Sequenced here: PBMCs, sampled at disease progression, from a patient treated with ibrutinib. Every receptor here comes from a human donor with chronic lymphocytic leukemia. Each CDR3 is given with its conserved first and last residue.

cdr3_length | j_call | v_call | cdr3_aa
13 | TRBJ1-1 | TRBV19 | CASSMGRGTEAFF
13 | TRBJ2-7 | TRBV11-2 | CASSSGLSYEQYF
13 | TRBJ1-1 | TRBV29-1 | CSVQGRMNTEAFF
15 | TRBJ1-5 | TRBV6-1 | CASREMGQGNQPQHF
14 | TRBJ1-4 | TRBV29-1 | CSARPGGSNGKLFF
13 | TRBJ2-7 | TRBV6-1 | CASSQTDYYEQYF
15 | TRBJ2-6 | TRBV6-5 | CASSYRFTGANVLTF
15 | TRBJ2-7 | TRBV5-1 | CASSLEVAATYEQYF
14 | TRBJ2-1 | TRBV6-1 | CASSGPHGEAEQFF
12 | TRBJ2-3 | TRBV6-5 | CASMGGTDTQYF
11 | TRBJ1-1 | TRBV30 | CAKGGITEAFF
10 | TRBJ2-5 | TRBV20-1 | CSARQETQYF
14 | TRBJ1-2 | TRBV28 | CASSFSGPGGGYTF
16 | TRBJ1-6 | TRBV25-1 | CATQTAGGYYNSPLHF
11 | TRBJ2-7 | TRBV10-2 | CASAPSSEQYF
14 | TRBJ1-5 | TRBV5-1 | CASSFNGGNQPQHF
17 | TRBJ2-1 | TRBV9 | CASSAPRGGISYNEQFF
17 | TRBJ2-2 | TRBV30 | CAWSVHRGRNFPGELFF
14 | TRBJ1-5 | TRBV7-9 | CASSLTGSNQPQHF
14 | TRBJ2-7 | TRBV14 | CASRRTSGTYEQYF
12 | TRBJ2-7 | TRBV7-6 | CASSLGQYEQYF
12 | TRBJ1-1 | TRBV29-1 | CSGGDLNTEAFF
18 | TRBJ2-3 | TRBV5-1 | CASSPRAGGPSDTDTQYF
14 | TRBJ2-7 | TRBV7-2 | CASSSGLAIYEQYF
16 | TRBJ2-7 | TRBV6-6 | CASNRWGEAGAGEQYF
13 | TRBJ1-2 | TRBV28 | CASSPPTERGFTF
13 | TRBJ2-1 | TRBV11-3 | CASSSDASHEQFF
14 | TRBJ1-3 | TRBV4-1 | CASSQDWSGNTIYF
14 | TRBJ1-1 | TRBV13 | CASSLVGTHTEAFF
14 | TRBJ2-7 | TRBV25-1 | CASSSTSLAYEQYF
15 | TRBJ1-2 | TRBV5-1 | CASSPAQGSGYGYTF
16 | TRBJ2-2 | TRBV5-4 | CASSPGTFANTGELFF
14 | TRBJ2-3 | TRBV28 | CASLGRDGTDTQYF
14 | TRBJ2-7 | TRBV4-1 | CASSPGTGPNEQYF
15 | TRBJ2-7 | TRBV5-1 | CASSLRLAESYEQYF